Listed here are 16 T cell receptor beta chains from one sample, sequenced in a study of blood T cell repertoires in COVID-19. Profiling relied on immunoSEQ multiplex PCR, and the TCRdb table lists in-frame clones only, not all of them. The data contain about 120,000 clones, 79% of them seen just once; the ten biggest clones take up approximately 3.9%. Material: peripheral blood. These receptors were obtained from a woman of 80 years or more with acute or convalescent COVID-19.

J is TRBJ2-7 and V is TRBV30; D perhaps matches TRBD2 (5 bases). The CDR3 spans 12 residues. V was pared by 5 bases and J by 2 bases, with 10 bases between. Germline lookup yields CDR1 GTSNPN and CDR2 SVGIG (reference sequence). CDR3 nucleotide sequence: TGTGCCTGGGCTCTCGGGGCCTACGAGCAGTACTTC. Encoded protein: CAWALGAYEQYF.

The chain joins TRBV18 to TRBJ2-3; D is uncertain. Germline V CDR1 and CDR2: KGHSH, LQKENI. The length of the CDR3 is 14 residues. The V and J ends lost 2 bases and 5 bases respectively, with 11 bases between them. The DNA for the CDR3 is TGTGCCAGCTCACCATCCTCCACGGGAGATACGCAGTATTTT. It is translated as CASSPSSTGDTQYF.

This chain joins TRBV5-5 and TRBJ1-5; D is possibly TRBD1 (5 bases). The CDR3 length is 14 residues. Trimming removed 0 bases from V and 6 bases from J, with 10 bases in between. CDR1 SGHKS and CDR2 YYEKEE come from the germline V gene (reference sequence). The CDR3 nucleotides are TGTGCCAGCAGCTTGGCGGGTAGGGGTCAGCCCCAGCATTTT. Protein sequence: CASSLAGRGQPQHF. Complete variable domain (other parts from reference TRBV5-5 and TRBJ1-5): DAGVTQSPTHLIKTRGQQVTLRCSPISGHKSVSWYQQVLGQGPQFIFQYYEKEERGRGNFPDRFSARQFPNYSSELNVNALLLGDSALYLCASSLAGRGQPQHFGDGTRLSIL.

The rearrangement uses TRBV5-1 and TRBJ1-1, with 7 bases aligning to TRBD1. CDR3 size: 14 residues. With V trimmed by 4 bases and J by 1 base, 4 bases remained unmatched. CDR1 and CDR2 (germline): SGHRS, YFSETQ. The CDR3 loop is CASSQGDKNTEAFF. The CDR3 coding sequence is TGCGCCAGCAGCCAGGGGGACAAGAACACTGAAGCTTTCTTT.

CDR3 sequence (DNA): TGTGCCAGCAGTTACGTTTTCGGGGAAAAACTGTTTTTT. Its translation: CASSYVFGEKLFF. The gene calls are TRBV6-5 and TRBJ1-4; D is undetermined. V was clipped by 2 bases and J by 8 bases, with 9 bases between them. There are 13 residues in the CDR3. Per germline, CDR1 MNHEY and CDR2 SVGAGI.

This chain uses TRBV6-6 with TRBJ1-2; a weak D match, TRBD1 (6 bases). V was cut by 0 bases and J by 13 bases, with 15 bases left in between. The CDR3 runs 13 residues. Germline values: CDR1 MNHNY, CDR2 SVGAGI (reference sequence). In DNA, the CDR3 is TGTGCCAGCAGTTACTCGTCACAGGGAGGGGGCACCTTC. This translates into CASSYSSQGGGTF.

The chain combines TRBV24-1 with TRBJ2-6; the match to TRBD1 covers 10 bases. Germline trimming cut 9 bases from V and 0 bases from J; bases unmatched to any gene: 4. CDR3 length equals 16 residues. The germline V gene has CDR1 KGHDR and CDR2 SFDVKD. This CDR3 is CATGTGATSGANVLTF. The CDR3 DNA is TGTGCCACCGGGACAGGGGCTACCTCTGGGGCCAACGTCCTGACTTTC.

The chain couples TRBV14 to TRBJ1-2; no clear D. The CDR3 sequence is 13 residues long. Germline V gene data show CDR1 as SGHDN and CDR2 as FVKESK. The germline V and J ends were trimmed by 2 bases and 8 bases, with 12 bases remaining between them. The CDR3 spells CASSQLLFEGYTF. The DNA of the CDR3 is TGTGCCAGCAGCCAACTCCTCTTCGAGGGCTACACCTTC.

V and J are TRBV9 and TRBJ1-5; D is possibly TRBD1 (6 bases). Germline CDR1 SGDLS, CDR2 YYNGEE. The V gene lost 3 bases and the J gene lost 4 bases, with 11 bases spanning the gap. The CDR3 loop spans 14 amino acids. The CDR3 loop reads CASSEQGINQPQHF. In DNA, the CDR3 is TGTGCCAGCAGCGAGCAGGGGATAAATCAGCCCCAGCATTTT.

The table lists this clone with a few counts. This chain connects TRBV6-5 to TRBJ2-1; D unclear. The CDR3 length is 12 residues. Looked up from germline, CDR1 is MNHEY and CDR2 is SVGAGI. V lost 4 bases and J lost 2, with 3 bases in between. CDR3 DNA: TGTGCCAGCAGTTCTACCTACAATGAGCAGTTCTTC. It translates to CASSSTYNEQFF.

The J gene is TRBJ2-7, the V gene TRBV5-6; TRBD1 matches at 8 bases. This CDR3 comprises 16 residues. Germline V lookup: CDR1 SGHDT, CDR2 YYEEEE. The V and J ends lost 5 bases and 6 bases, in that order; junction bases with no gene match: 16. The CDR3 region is CASSSGEVDRALEQYF. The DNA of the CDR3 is TGTGCCAGCAGTTCGGGGGAGGTGGACAGGGCCCTCGAGCAGTACTTC. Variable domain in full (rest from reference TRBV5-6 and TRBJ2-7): DAGVTQSPTHLIKTRGQQVTLRCSPKSGHDTVSWYQQALGQGPQFIFQYYEEEERQRGNFPDRFSGHQFPNYSSELNVNALLLGDSALYLCASSSGEVDRALEQYFGPGTRLTVT.

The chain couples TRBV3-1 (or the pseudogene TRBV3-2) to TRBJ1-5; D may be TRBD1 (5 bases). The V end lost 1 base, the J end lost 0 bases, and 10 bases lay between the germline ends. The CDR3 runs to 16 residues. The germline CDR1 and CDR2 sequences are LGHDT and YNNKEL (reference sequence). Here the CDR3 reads CASSQGWGDSNQPQHF. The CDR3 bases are TGTGCCAGCAGCCAAGGGTGGGGGGATAGCAATCAGCCCCAGCATTTT.

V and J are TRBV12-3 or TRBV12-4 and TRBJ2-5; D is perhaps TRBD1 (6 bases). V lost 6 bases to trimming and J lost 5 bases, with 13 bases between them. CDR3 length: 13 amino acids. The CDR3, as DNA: TGTGCCAGCAGCCTGCAGGGGCCGGAGACCCAGTACTTC. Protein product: CASSLQGPETQYF.

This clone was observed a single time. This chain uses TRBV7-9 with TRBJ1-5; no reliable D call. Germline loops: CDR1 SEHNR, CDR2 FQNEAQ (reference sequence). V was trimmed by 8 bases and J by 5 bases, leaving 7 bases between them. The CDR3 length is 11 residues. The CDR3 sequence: CASGGDQPQHF. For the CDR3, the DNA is TGTGCCAGCGGCGGGGATCAGCCCCAGCATTTT.

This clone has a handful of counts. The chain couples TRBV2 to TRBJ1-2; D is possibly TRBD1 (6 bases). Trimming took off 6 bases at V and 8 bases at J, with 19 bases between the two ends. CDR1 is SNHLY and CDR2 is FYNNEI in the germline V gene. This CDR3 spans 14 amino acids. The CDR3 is CASRASLTGSGYTF. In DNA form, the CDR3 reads TGTGCCAGCAGGGCCTCTCTGACAGGTAGCGGCTACACCTTC.

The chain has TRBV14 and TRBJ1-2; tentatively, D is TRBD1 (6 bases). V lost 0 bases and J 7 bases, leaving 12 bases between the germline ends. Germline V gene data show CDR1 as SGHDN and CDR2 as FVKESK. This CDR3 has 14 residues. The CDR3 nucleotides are TGTGCCAGCAGCCAAGAACGGGGGGCAGGTGGCTACACCTTC. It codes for CASSQERGAGGYTF. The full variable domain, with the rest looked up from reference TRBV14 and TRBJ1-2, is EAGVTQFPSHSVIEKGQTVTLRCDPISGHDNLYWYRRVMGKEIKFLLHFVKESKQDESGMPNNRFLAERTGGTYSTLKVQPAELEDSGVYFCASSQERGAGGYTFGSGTRLTVV.